One T cell receptor beta chain is described in this entry. The antigen remains unidentified. This specimen belongs to a study of cytomegalovirus exposure and HLA in healthy donors. Turning to the study itself: From donors who were HLA-typed, an early data release held approximately 84 million unique TCRs. Study results and caveats: TCR beta V segments were, for the most part, productive about 87% or about 30% of the time in an earlier analysis. With further analysis later on, most CMV-associated TCR beta chains appeared HLA-restricted.

The study ran its PCR with 60 Vbeta and 13 Jbeta primers. TCRdb keeps only in-frame clones here, not all; method: immunoSEQ multiplex PCR. Seen here are around 150,000 clones, about 82% observed once, and the top ten hold 2.2%. CDR1 and CDR2 (germline): MGHRA, YSYEKL. V dropped 1 base and J dropped 5; count of bases not matched to a gene: 9. The CDR3 has 17 amino acids. The origin of this receptor is a man under 40 in good health and CMV-seronegative. The chain employs TRBV4-1 and TRBJ2-4, with 9 bases lining up with TRBD2. The material sequenced was PBMCs. The CDR3, as DNA: TGCGCCAGCAGCCAAGTGGGCCGCGGGAGGGGAGAAAACATTCAGTACTTC. Translating it yields CASSQVGRGRGENIQYF.